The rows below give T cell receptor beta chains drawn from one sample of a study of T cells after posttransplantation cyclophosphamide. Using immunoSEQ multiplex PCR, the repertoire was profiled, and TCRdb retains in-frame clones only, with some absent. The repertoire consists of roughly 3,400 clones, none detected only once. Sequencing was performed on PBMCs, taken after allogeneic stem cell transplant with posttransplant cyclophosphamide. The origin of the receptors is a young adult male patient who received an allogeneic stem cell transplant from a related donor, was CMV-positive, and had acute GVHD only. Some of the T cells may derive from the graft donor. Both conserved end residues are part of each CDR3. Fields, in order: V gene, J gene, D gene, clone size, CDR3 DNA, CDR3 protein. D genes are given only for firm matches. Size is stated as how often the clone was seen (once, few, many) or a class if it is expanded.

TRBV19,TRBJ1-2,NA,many,TGTGCCTCCGCCGGCAGGGTCGATGGCTACACCTTC,CASAGRVDGYTF
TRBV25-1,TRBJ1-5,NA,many,TGTGCCCTCCGTTATCGTCTGCCCCAGCATTTT,CALRYRLPQHF
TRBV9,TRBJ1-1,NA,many,TGTGCCAGCAGCGTAGATCCTATGAACACTGAAGCTTTCTTT,CASSVDPMNTEAFF
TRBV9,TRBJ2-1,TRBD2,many,TGTGCCAGCAGCGTAGCTGGCGGGACTAGCGGGGGGGCCAATGAGCAGTTCTTC,CASSVAGGTSGGANEQFF
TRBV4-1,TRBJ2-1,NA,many,TGCGCCAGCAGCCAAGAGGGGGCGCAGTACAATGAGCAGTTCTTC,CASSQEGAQYNEQFF
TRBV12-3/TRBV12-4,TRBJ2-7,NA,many,TGTGCCAGCAGTTTAGCGCTAAGGGCTATGGGCTACGAGCAGTACTTC,CASSLALRAMGYEQYF
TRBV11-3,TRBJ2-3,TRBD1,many,TGTGCCAGCAGCGACAGGACAGGGCCCGATACGCAGTATTTT,CASSDRTGPDTQYF
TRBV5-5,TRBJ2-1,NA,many,TGTGCCAGCAGCTCGAGACACCAGTATGAGCAGTTCTTC,CASSSRHQYEQFF
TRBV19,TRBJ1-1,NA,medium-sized,TGTGCCAGTAGTATTAGTTTGAACACTGAAGCTTTCTTT,CASSISLNTEAFF
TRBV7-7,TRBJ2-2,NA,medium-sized,TGTGCCAGCAGCTTAGGGGCGGGGGAGCTGTTTTTT,CASSLGAGELFF
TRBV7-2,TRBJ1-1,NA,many,TGTGCCAGCAGCTTAGTCGGTGTCCCTGAAGCTTTCTTT,CASSLVGVPEAFF
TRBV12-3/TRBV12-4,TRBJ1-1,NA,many,TGTGCCAGCACCCCGGGACTAGTGAACACTGAAGCTTTCTTT,CASTPGLVNTEAFF
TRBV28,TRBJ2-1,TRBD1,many,TGTGCCAGCAGTTCTTACCAGGGGGTATGGGAGCAGTTCTTC,CASSSYQGVWEQFF
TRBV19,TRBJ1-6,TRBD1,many,TGTGCCAGTACTATGGACAGGGGAAGTTCACCCCTCCACTTT,CASTMDRGSSPLHF
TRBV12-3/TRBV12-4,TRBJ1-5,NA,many,TGTGCCAGCAGTTTAATGCAGGGTAGCAATCAGCCCCAGCATTTT,CASSLMQGSNQPQHF
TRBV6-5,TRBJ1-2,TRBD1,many,TGTGCCAGCAGGAGCGACAGGGTGAGGGGCTACACCTTC,CASRSDRVRGYTF